This is a list of T cell receptor beta chains from one sample in a study of identifying expanded T cells in peripheral blood. The table came from immunoSEQ multiplex PCR; TCRdb's copy has only in-frame clones and leaves some out. The sample contains 75,000 to 90,000 clones, approximately 90% of which appear only once. The sample consisted of blood. These receptors were collected from a person aged 18-69 years in good health. Each CDR3 is given with its conserved first and last residue. Each record gives: D gene, clone size, V gene, J gene, CDR3 protein, CDR3 DNA. D genes are given only for firm matches. Rows may omit the clone size; those that give it use once, few, many or a size class.

D gene: -; clone size: -; V gene: TRBV15; J gene: TRBJ1-2; CDR3 protein: CATSRVSNDGYTF; CDR3 DNA: TGTGCCACCAGCCGAGTTAGTAACGATGGCTACACCTTC
D gene: -; clone size: -; V gene: TRBV5-6; J gene: TRBJ2-5; CDR3 protein: CASSPPDPQETQYF; CDR3 DNA: TGTGCCAGCAGCCCCCCGGACCCACAAGAGACCCAGTACTTC
D gene: TRBD1; clone size: -; V gene: TRBV4-1; J gene: TRBJ2-3; CDR3 protein: CASSQGPGQRTDTQYF; CDR3 DNA: TGCGCCAGCAGCCAAGGTCCGGGACAGCGGACAGATACGCAGTATTTT
D gene: -; clone size: few; V gene: TRBV14; J gene: TRBJ2-7; CDR3 protein: CASSQLTGVSEQYF; CDR3 DNA: TGTGCCAGCAGCCAACTGACGGGAGTATCCGAGCAGTACTTC
D gene: -; clone size: -; V gene: TRBV5-4; J gene: TRBJ1-1; CDR3 protein: CASSSPADNKPEAFF; CDR3 DNA: TGTGCCAGCAGCTCGCCCGCAGATAACAAACCTGAAGCTTTCTTT
D gene: -; clone size: -; V gene: TRBV7-4; J gene: TRBJ2-2; CDR3 protein: CASPQEGWDTGELFF; CDR3 DNA: TGTGCCAGCCCCCAGGAGGGTTGGGACACCGGGGAGCTGTTTTTT
D gene: -; clone size: -; V gene: TRBV4-3; J gene: TRBJ1-1; CDR3 protein: CASSQTSGRGGGTEAFF; CDR3 DNA: TGCGCCAGCAGCCAGACCTCAGGTAGAGGCGGCGGCACTGAAGCTTTCTTT
D gene: -; clone size: -; V gene: TRBV7-6; J gene: TRBJ1-1; CDR3 protein: CASSLGRNTEAFF; CDR3 DNA: TGTGCCAGCAGCTTAGGGCGGAACACTGAAGCTTTCTTT
D gene: -; clone size: once; V gene: TRBV21-1; J gene: TRBJ2-1; CDR3 protein: CASSKEESIGLAENFYNEQFF; CDR3 DNA: TGTGCCAGCAGCAAAGAGGAAAGTATTGGACTAGCGGAAAATTTTTACAATGAGCAGTTCTTC
D gene: -; clone size: -; V gene: TRBV23-1; J gene: TRBJ2-4; CDR3 protein: CASSQVGAKNIQYF; CDR3 DNA: TGCGCCAGCAGTCAAGTGGGAGCCAAAAACATTCAGTACTTC
D gene: -; clone size: -; V gene: TRBV4-3; J gene: TRBJ1-2; CDR3 protein: CASSSVPRSGEGGYTF; CDR3 DNA: TGCGCCAGCAGCTCGGTTCCAAGGTCGGGGGAAGGAGGCTACACCTTC
D gene: -; clone size: -; V gene: TRBV6-5; J gene: TRBJ2-2; CDR3 protein: CASSYSVSVAGELFF; CDR3 DNA: TGTGCCAGCAGTTACTCAGTGAGTGTCGCCGGGGAGCTGTTTTTT
D gene: -; clone size: -; V gene: TRBV2; J gene: TRBJ1-5; CDR3 protein: CASSDLGQGVQPQHF; CDR3 DNA: TGTGCCAGCAGTGATTTGGGCCAGGGAGTCCAGCCCCAGCATTTT
D gene: -; clone size: -; V gene: TRBV18; J gene: TRBJ1-1; CDR3 protein: CASSPEGTEAFF; CDR3 DNA: TGTGCCAGCTCACCAGAGGGCACTGAAGCTTTCTTT
D gene: -; clone size: -; V gene: TRBV5-1; J gene: TRBJ2-5; CDR3 protein: CASSLSQETQYF; CDR3 DNA: TGCGCCAGCAGCTTGTCTCAAGAGACCCAGTACTTC
D gene: TRBD2; clone size: -; V gene: TRBV7-3; J gene: TRBJ2-1; CDR3 protein: CASSHKAGAGNEQFF; CDR3 DNA: TGTGCCAGCAGCCACAAGGCGGGAGCAGGCAATGAGCAGTTCTTC
D gene: -; clone size: -; V gene: TRBV19; J gene: TRBJ1-4; CDR3 protein: CASSRGSKGEKLFF; CDR3 DNA: TGTGCCAGTAGTAGAGGGAGTAAGGGTGAAAAACTGTTTTTT
D gene: -; clone size: -; V gene: TRBV5-1; J gene: TRBJ2-1; CDR3 protein: CASLADPANYNEQFF; CDR3 DNA: TGCGCCAGCCTAGCAGATCCCGCCAACTACAATGAGCAGTTCTTC
D gene: -; clone size: -; V gene: TRBV29-1; J gene: TRBJ2-1; CDR3 protein: CSVRQGSYNEQFF; CDR3 DNA: TGCAGTGTCAGGCAGGGGTCCTACAATGAGCAGTTCTTC
D gene: -; clone size: -; V gene: TRBV7-2; J gene: TRBJ2-5; CDR3 protein: CASSLVGIRKETQYF; CDR3 DNA: TGTGCCAGCAGCTTAGTCGGGATTAGAAAAGAGACCCAGTACTTC
D gene: -; clone size: -; V gene: TRBV30; J gene: TRBJ1-3; CDR3 protein: CAWSEVAGGNTIYF; CDR3 DNA: TGTGCCTGGAGTGAAGTGGCAGGCGGAAACACCATATATTTT
D gene: TRBD1; clone size: -; V gene: TRBV27; J gene: TRBJ2-3; CDR3 protein: CASKRTGESDTQYF; CDR3 DNA: TGTGCCAGCAAGCGGACAGGGGAATCCGATACGCAGTATTTT
D gene: -; clone size: once; V gene: TRBV19; J gene: TRBJ1-5; CDR3 protein: CASSIFGGQLGRVQPQHF; CDR3 DNA: TGTGCCAGTAGTATCTTCGGCGGGCAACTGGGGAGGGTTCAGCCCCAGCATTTT
D gene: -; clone size: once; V gene: TRBV9; J gene: TRBJ2-5; CDR3 protein: CASSVAHRRAVETQYF; CDR3 DNA: TGTGCCAGCAGCGTAGCTCATCGGAGGGCTGTGGAGACCCAGTACTTC
D gene: -; clone size: -; V gene: TRBV11-2; J gene: TRBJ2-3; CDR3 protein: CASSFLISSTDTQYF; CDR3 DNA: TGTGCCAGCAGCTTCTTGATATCTAGCACAGATACGCAGTATTTT
D gene: -; clone size: once; V gene: TRBV27; J gene: TRBJ1-1; CDR3 protein: CASSPVQGMAEAFF; CDR3 DNA: TGTGCCAGCAGCCCCGTTCAGGGGATGGCTGAAGCTTTCTTT
D gene: TRBD1; clone size: -; V gene: TRBV5-4; J gene: TRBJ2-7; CDR3 protein: CASGSQGVNEQYF; CDR3 DNA: TGTGCCAGCGGATCTCAGGGGGTCAACGAGCAGTACTTC
D gene: -; clone size: -; V gene: TRBV19; J gene: TRBJ1-2; CDR3 protein: CASRLSGVYGYTF; CDR3 DNA: TGTGCCAGTAGGCTTTCGGGGGTCTATGGCTACACCTTC
D gene: -; clone size: -; V gene: TRBV7-3; J gene: TRBJ2-3; CDR3 protein: CASSFGQGRTDTQYF; CDR3 DNA: TGTGCCAGCAGCTTTGGGCAGGGACGCACAGATACGCAGTATTTT
D gene: -; clone size: -; V gene: TRBV5-6; J gene: TRBJ1-2; CDR3 protein: CASSLADSHSNYGYTF; CDR3 DNA: TGTGCCAGCAGCTTGGCCGACAGCCACTCTAACTATGGCTACACCTTC
D gene: TRBD1; clone size: -; V gene: TRBV28; J gene: TRBJ1-4; CDR3 protein: CASSTGGWVEKLFF; CDR3 DNA: TGTGCCAGCAGTACAGGGGGCTGGGTTGAAAAACTGTTTTTT
D gene: -; clone size: -; V gene: TRBV7-3; J gene: TRBJ1-5; CDR3 protein: CASSPDGNQPQHF; CDR3 DNA: TGTGCCAGCAGCCCGGATGGCAATCAGCCCCAGCATTTT
D gene: TRBD1; clone size: -; V gene: TRBV5-1; J gene: TRBJ1-2; CDR3 protein: CASSLTAGGSNGYTF; CDR3 DNA: TGCGCCAGCAGCCTAACTGCAGGGGGCTCTAATGGCTACACCTTC
D gene: -; clone size: -; V gene: TRBV5-1; J gene: TRBJ2-5; CDR3 protein: CASSLEGGALETQYF; CDR3 DNA: TGCGCCAGCAGCTTGGAAGGGGGGGCCCTAGAGACCCAGTACTTC
D gene: -; clone size: -; V gene: TRBV6-4; J gene: TRBJ2-1; CDR3 protein: CASSAESPASEQFF; CDR3 DNA: TGTGCCAGCAGTGCGGAATCGCCCGCTTCGGAGCAGTTCTTC
D gene: -; clone size: -; V gene: TRBV4-1; J gene: TRBJ1-1; CDR3 protein: CASSHRGSIITEAFF; CDR3 DNA: TGCGCCAGCAGCCATCGGGGCAGCATTATCACTGAAGCTTTCTTT
D gene: -; clone size: -; V gene: TRBV5-1; J gene: TRBJ1-2; CDR3 protein: CASSLESGHYGYTF; CDR3 DNA: TGCGCCAGCAGCTTGGAGTCCGGGCACTATGGCTACACCTTC
D gene: -; clone size: -; V gene: TRBV30; J gene: TRBJ1-2; CDR3 protein: CAWSYPYHNYGYTF; CDR3 DNA: TGTGCCTGGAGTTACCCCTACCATAACTATGGCTACACCTTC
D gene: TRBD1; clone size: -; V gene: TRBV6-6; J gene: TRBJ1-3; CDR3 protein: CASRDRDRVGNTIYF; CDR3 DNA: TGTGCCAGCAGAGACCGGGACAGGGTCGGAAACACCATATATTTT
D gene: -; clone size: -; V gene: TRBV18; J gene: TRBJ1-5; CDR3 protein: CASSPLMGKDNPQHF; CDR3 DNA: TGTGCCAGCTCACCATTGATGGGGAAAGATAATCCCCAGCATTTT